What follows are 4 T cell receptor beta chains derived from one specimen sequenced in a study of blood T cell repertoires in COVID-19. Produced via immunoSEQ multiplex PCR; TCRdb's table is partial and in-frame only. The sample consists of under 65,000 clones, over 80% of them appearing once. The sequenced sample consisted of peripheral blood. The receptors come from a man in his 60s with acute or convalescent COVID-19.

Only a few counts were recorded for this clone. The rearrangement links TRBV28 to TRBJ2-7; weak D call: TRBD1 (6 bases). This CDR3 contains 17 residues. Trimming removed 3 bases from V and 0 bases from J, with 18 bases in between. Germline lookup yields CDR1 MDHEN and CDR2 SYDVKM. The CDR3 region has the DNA TGTGCCAGCAGTTTTCAACCCCTCGACAGGTTCTCCTACGAGCAGTACTTC. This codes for CASSFQPLDRFSYEQYF. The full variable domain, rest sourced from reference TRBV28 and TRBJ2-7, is DVKVTQSSRYLVKRTGEKVFLECVQDMDHENMFWYRQDPGLGLRLIYFSYDVKMKEKGDIPEGYSVSREKKERFSLILESASTNQTSMYLCASSFQPLDRFSYEQYFGPGTRLTVT.

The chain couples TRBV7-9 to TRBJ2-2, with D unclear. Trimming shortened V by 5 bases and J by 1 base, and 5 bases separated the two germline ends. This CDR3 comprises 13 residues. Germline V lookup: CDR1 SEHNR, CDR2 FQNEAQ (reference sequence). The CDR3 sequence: CASSLRNTGELFF. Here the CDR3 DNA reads TGTGCCAGCAGCCTTAGGAACACCGGGGAGCTGTTTTTT.

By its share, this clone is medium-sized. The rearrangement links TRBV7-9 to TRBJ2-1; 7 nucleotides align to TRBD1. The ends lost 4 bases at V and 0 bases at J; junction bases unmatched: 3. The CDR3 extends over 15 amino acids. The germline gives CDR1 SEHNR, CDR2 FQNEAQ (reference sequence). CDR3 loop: CASSYRQGSYNEQFF. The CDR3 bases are TGTGCCAGCAGCTATCGACAGGGCTCCTACAATGAGCAGTTCTTC.

The CDR3 DNA is TGTGCCAGCAGCTTAGACGGCTATAATTCACCCCTCCACTTT. This codes for CASSLDGYNSPLHF. The rearrangement uses TRBV7-2 and TRBJ1-6; D unresolved. The V end was cut by 1 base, the J end by 3 bases, with 4 bases between. CDR3 size: 14 residues. Germline assignment: CDR1 SGHTA and CDR2 FQGNSA.